The entry below describes one T cell receptor beta chain. Its antigen remains unidentified. Each CDR3 protein gets one entry after TCRdb re-called the PCR reads with MiXCR. The sample lists about 640,000 distinct CDR3 sequences, 15% to 20% occurring once. The CDR3 consists of 15 residues. Trimming left V 3 bases short and J 4 bases short, with 13 bases between. Germline V gives CDR1 LNHDA, CDR2 SQIVND (reference sequence). This sample is part of a study of molecular identifiers for immune sequencing clone quantification. The wider study: Across replicate runs, RNA obtained from around 20,000 or 100,000 naive CD8 cells was divided into five, with four undergoing sequencing.

Overall study results and limits: Clones with over 20 RNA copies captured over 99% of effector molecules but under 1% of naive ones.

This sequence originates from a human donor in good health. Some libraries in this study had Jurkat cell RNA spiked in. The sample was naive CD8+ T cells from blood, with Jurkat cell RNA spiked in. The subset was: FACS-sorted CD8+CD4-CCR7+CD45RA+ naive T cells. This chain joins TRBV19 and TRBJ2-4; no reliable D call. The CDR3, as DNA: TGTGCCAGTAGTATCGGGTCTGGGCCTAAAAACATTCAGTACTTC. Residues: CASSIGSGPKNIQYF. Full variable domain (outside the CDR3, taken from reference TRBV19 and TRBJ2-4): DGGITQSPKYLFRKEGQNVTLSCEQNLNHDAMYWYRQDPGQGLRLIYYSQIVNDFQKGDIAEGYSVSREKKESFPLTVTSAQKNPTAFYLCASSIGSGPKNIQYFGAGTRLSVL.